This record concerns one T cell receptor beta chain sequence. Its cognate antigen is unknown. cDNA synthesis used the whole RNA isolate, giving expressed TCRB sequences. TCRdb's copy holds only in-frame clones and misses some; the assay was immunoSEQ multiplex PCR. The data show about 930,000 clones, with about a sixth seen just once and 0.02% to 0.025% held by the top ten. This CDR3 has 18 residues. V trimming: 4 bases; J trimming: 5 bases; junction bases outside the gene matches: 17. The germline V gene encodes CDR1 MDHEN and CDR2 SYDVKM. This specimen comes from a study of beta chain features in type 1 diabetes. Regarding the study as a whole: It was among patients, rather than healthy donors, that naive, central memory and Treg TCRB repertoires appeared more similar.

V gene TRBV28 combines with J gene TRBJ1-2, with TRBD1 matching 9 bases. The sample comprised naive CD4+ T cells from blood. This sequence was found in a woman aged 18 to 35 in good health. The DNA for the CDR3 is TGTGCCAGCAGTTCGCATTCTCTCTCGGGACAGGGCAGTTATGGCTACACCTTC. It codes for CASSSHSLSGQGSYGYTF.